This passage covers 11 T cell receptor beta chains from one sample sequenced in a study of blood T cell repertoires in COVID-19. The assay was immunoSEQ multiplex PCR, and TCRdb's table has in-frame clones only and misses some. The sample has roughly 250,000 clones, approximately 90% seen once. Sequencing was performed on peripheral blood. Receptor source: a woman aged 40 to 50 who had recovered from COVID-19.

This chain links TRBV27 with TRBJ1-6; D is uncertain. The CDR3 is made up of 15 amino acids. V lost 6 bases and J 3 bases, leaving 12 bases between the germline ends. From germline, CDR1 is MNHEY and CDR2 SMNVEV (reference sequence). The CDR3, as DNA: TGTGCCAGCAGATCCCGGGGAAGCTATAATTCACCCCTCCACTTT. Protein: CASRSRGSYNSPLHF.

This chain joins TRBV11-3 and TRBJ2-1; tentative D call: TRBD2 (5 bases). The V and J ends lost 2 bases and 5 bases respectively, with 13 bases between them. Germline V gene lookup returns CDR1 SGHNT and CDR2 YENEEA. The CDR3 contains 15 residues. In nucleotides, the CDR3 is TGTGCCAGCAGCTTACCTCGGGGTTGGGACAATGAGCAGTTCTTC. Translating it yields CASSLPRGWDNEQFF. The entire variable domain, with the rest obtained from reference TRBV11-3 and TRBJ2-1, is as follows: EAGVVQSPRYKIIEKKQPVAFWCNPISGHNTLYWYLQNLGQGPELLIRYENEEAVDDSQLPKDRFSAERLKGVDSTLKIQPAELGDSAVYLCASSLPRGWDNEQFFGPGTRLTVL.

This CDR3 is CASSIDATGGTEAFF. The CDR3 bases are TGTGCCAGTAGTATAGATGCCACAGGGGGCACTGAAGCTTTCTTT. The chain joins TRBV19 to TRBJ1-1, with 8 bases identical to TRBD1. Germline V gives CDR1 LNHDA, CDR2 SQIVND (reference sequence). The V and J ends lost 0 bases and 4 bases, in that order; junction bases with no gene match: 4. The CDR3 runs to 15 residues.

The V call is TRBV11-2, the J call TRBJ2-7; 10 bases align to TRBD2. The CDR3 runs to 16 residues. The J segment lost 1 base and the V segment lost 6 bases, leaving 9 bases of the junction unmatched. Germline CDR1 reads SGHAT; CDR2 reads FQNNGV. CDR3 coding DNA: TGTGCCAGCAGAATAGCGGGGGGCCAGGGGTCCTACGAGCAGTACTTC. Its protein is CASRIAGGQGSYEQYF.

The gene calls are TRBV7-2 and TRBJ2-3; D gene unclear. V lost 5 bases and J 0 bases, leaving 15 bases between the germline ends. CDR3 length equals 16 residues. Germline lookup yields CDR1 SGHTA and CDR2 FQGNSA. This CDR3 reads CASSRARSSSTDTQYF. The CDR3 DNA sequence: TGTGCCAGCAGCCGCGCCCGGTCCTCTAGCACAGATACGCAGTATTTT.

The rearrangement links TRBV10-2 to TRBJ2-1; D perhaps matches TRBD2 (6 bases). Germline-derived CDR1 and CDR2 are WSHSY and SAAADI. This CDR3 is built from 12 residues. Deletions cut 3 bases from V and 9 bases from J, with 9 bases between. The CDR3 region has the DNA TGCGCCAGCAGTGATCTGGGGGGTGAGCAGTTCTTC. This encodes CASSDLGGEQFF.

The chain carries TRBV4-1 and TRBJ1-6, with D maybe TRBD1 (6 bases). Germline-derived CDR1 and CDR2 are MGHRA and YSYEKL. The CDR3 length is 17 residues. V gave up 3 bases and J gave up 14 bases, with 26 bases separating them. The CDR3 DNA is TGCGCCAGCAGCCATCCCCCCTGGCGGCAGGGGAGCGTTTCCCTCCACTTT. It translates to CASSHPPWRQGSVSLHF.

The chain has TRBV30 and TRBJ1-4, with 7 nucleotides matching TRBD1. The CDR3 is 14 amino acids. The V and J ends lost 5 bases and 4 bases, in that order; junction bases with no gene match: 7. Germline V gives CDR1 GTSNPN, CDR2 SVGIG (reference sequence). The chain's CDR3 is CAWGPGTVNEKLFF. DNA of the CDR3: TGTGCCTGGGGTCCCGGGACAGTTAATGAAAAACTGTTTTTT.

The chain links TRBV7-9 to TRBJ2-1, with D hard to call. V lost 5 bases to trimming and J lost 5 bases, with 10 bases between them. In germline, CDR1 is SEHNR, CDR2 FQNEAQ (reference sequence). This CDR3 has 13 amino acids. DNA for the CDR3: TGTGCCAGCAGCAGCCCGGTGGACAATGAGCAGTTCTTC. Protein: CASSSPVDNEQFF.

V usage is TRBV7-3 and J usage is TRBJ2-1; D gene ambiguous. Trimming cost V 1 base and J 4 bases, with 17 bases left between them. Germline V gene data show CDR1 as SGHTA and CDR2 as FQGTGA. The CDR3 is 17 residues long. The CDR3 coding sequence is TGTGCCAGCAGCTTAAACGCCGGGTCCTCGGTTTACAATGAGCAGTTCTTC. Translation gives CASSLNAGSSVYNEQFF.

The V call is TRBV7-2, the J call TRBJ1-5, with 10 bases fitting TRBD1. There are 18 residues in the CDR3. The V gene end was trimmed by 1 base and the J gene end by 4 bases; junction bases not matched to a gene: 10. From germline, CDR1 is SGHTA and CDR2 FQGNSA. CDR3 sequence (DNA): TGTGCCAGCAGCTTAGACCTCGACAGGGGGCGTACAAATCAGCCCCAGCATTTT. Its translation is CASSLDLDRGRTNQPQHF.